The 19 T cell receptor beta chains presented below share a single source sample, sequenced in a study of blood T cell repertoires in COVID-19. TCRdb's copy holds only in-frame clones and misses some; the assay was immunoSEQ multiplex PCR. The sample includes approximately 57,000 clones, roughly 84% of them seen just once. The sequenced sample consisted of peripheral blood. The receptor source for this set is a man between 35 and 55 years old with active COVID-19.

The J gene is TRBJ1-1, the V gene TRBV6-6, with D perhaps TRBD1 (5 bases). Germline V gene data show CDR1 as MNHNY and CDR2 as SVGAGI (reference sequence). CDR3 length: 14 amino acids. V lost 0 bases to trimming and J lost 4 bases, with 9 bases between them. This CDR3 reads CASSYSLGGTEAFF. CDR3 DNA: TGTGCCAGCAGTTACTCCCTCGGGGGCACTGAAGCTTTCTTT.

This CDR3 is CSVVGGDREFEQYF. In DNA form, the CDR3 reads TGCAGCGTCGTGGGTGGGGACAGGGAATTCGAGCAGTACTTC. V usage is TRBV29-1 and J usage is TRBJ2-7, with TRBD1 matching 9 bases. This CDR3 comprises 14 residues. CDR1 is SQVTM and CDR2 is ANQGSEA in the germline V gene. Trimming at V came to 6 bases and at J to 6 bases, leaving 12 bases not matched to a gene.

CDR3 sequence reads: CASSLNPVTVATNEKLFF. The DNA for the CDR3 is TGTGCCAGCAGTTTAAACCCGGTTACAGTCGCAACTAATGAAAAACTGTTTTTT. The chain links TRBV28 to TRBJ1-4; D call uncertain. The CDR3 covers 18 residues. The V and J ends lost 2 bases and 0 bases respectively, with 16 bases between them. Germline values: CDR1 MDHEN, CDR2 SYDVKM.

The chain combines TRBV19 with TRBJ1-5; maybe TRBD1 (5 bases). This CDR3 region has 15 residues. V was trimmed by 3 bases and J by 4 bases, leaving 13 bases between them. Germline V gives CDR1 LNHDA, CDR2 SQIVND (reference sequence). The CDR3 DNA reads TGTGCCAGTAGTATTCAAAAATCAGGGAATCAGCCCCAGCATTTT. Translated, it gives CASSIQKSGNQPQHF. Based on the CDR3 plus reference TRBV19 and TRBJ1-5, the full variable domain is DGGITQSPKYLFRKEGQNVTLSCEQNLNHDAMYWYRQDPGQGLRLIYYSQIVNDFQKGDIAEGYSVSREKKESFPLTVTSAQKNPTAFYLCASSIQKSGNQPQHFGDGTRLSIL.

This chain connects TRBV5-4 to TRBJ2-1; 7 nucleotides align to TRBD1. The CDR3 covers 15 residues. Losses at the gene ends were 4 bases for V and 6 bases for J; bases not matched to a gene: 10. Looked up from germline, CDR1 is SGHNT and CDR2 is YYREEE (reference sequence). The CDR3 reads CASSRDSNIFNEQFF. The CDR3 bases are TGTGCCAGCAGCAGGGACAGTAATATCTTCAATGAGCAGTTCTTC.

CDR3 loop: CASSTVRVNYGYTF. The CDR3 bases are TGTGCCAGCAGTACTGTCAGGGTCAACTATGGCTACACCTTC. The chain is built from TRBV7-8 and TRBJ1-2, with a possible D match to TRBD1 (5 bases). This CDR3 is built from 14 residues. Germline CDR1 is SGHVS and CDR2 is FQNEAQ. V shed 6 bases and J shed 2 bases, with 13 bases lying between them.

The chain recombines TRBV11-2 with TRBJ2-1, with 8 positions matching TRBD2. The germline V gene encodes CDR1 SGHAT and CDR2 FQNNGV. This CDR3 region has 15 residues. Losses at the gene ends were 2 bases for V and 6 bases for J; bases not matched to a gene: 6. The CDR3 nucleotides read TGTGCCAGCAGCTTATGGAGCGGGAGATCCAATGAGCAGTTCTTC. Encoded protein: CASSLWSGRSNEQFF.

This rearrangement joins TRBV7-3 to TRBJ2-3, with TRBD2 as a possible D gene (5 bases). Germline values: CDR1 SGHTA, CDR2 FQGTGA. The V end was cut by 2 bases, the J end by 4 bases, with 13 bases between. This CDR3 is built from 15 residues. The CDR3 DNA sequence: TGTGCCAGCAGCTTAGGAGGCCGGAACGCAGATACGCAGTATTTT. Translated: CASSLGGRNADTQYF.

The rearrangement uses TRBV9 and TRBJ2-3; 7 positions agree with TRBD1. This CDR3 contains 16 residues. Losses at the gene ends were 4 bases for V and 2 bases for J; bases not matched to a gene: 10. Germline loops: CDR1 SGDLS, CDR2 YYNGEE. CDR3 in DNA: TGTGCCAGCAGCTCCCTAGGGGGCTCATTCACAGATACGCAGTATTTT. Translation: CASSSLGGSFTDTQYF.

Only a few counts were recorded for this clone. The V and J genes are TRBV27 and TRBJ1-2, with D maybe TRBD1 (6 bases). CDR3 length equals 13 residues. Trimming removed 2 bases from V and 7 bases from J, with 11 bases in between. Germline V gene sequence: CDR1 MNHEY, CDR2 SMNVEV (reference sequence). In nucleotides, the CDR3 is TGTGCCAGCAGTTTAAACAACAGGGTTGGCTACACCTTC. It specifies CASSLNNRVGYTF.

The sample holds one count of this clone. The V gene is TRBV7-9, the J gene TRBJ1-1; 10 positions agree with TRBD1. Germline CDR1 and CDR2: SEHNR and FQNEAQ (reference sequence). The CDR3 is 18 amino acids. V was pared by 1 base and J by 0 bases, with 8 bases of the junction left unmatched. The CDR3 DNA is TGTGCCAGCAGCTTAGGAAAGGGGACAGGGGCCTTGAACACTGAAGCTTTCTTT. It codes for CASSLGKGTGALNTEAFF.

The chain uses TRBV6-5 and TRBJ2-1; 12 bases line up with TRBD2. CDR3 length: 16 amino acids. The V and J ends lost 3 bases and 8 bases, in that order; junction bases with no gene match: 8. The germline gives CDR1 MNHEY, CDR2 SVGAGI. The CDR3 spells CASSYNPSGGGDEQFF. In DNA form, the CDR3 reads TGTGCCAGCAGTTATAATCCTAGCGGGGGGGGTGATGAGCAGTTCTTC.

In DNA, the CDR3 is TGTGCCTGGAGTGTCCGGACAGTTACTAACTATGGCTACACCTTC. It specifies CAWSVRTVTNYGYTF. The V call is TRBV30, the J call TRBJ1-2; tentative D call: TRBD1 (6 bases). The CDR3 is 15 residues long. Trimming removed 0 bases from V and 0 bases from J, with 11 bases in between. Germline V gene data show CDR1 as GTSNPN and CDR2 as SVGIG (reference sequence).

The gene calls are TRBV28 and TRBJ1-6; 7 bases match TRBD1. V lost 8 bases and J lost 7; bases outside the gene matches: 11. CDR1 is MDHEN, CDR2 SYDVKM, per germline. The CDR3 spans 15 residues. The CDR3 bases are TGTGCCAGCGGAAGTACCGGGACAGCCAATTCACCCCTCCACTTT. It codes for CASGSTGTANSPLHF.

DNA for the CDR3: TGTGCCAGTAGTATAATGAGGGGGCGATTTTCTGGAAACACCATATATTTT. As protein: CASSIMRGRFSGNTIYF. The chain joins TRBV19 to TRBJ1-3; 7 bases fit TRBD1. Germline V gene data show CDR1 as LNHDA and CDR2 as SQIVND (reference sequence). The CDR3 length is 17 residues. Trimming took 2 bases from V and 1 from J; bases not matched to a gene: 8.

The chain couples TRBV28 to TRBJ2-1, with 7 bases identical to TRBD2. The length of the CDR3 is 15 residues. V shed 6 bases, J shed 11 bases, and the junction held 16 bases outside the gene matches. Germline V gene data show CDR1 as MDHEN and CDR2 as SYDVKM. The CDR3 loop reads CASSQWTATSIKQFF. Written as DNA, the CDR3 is TGTGCCAGCAGCCAATGGACGGCGACTAGCATAAAGCAGTTCTTC.

The CDR3 loop reads CASSSTDRGYGYTF. The CDR3 coding sequence is TGTGCCAGCAGTTCGACGGACAGGGGGTATGGCTACACCTTC. The chain combines TRBV28 with TRBJ1-2; the match to TRBD1 covers 10 bases. The germline CDR1 and CDR2 sequences are MDHEN and SYDVKM. This CDR3 spans 14 amino acids. V was pared by 4 bases and J by 5 bases, with 4 bases of the junction left unmatched.

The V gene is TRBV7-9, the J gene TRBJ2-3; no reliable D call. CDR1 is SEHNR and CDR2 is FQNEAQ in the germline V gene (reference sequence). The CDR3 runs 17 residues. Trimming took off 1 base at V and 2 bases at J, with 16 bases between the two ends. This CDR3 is CASSLVLTSQDTDTQYF. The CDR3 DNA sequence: TGTGCCAGCAGCTTAGTCTTGACATCCCAGGACACAGATACGCAGTATTTT. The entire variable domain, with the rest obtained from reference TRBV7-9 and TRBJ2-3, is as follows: DTGVSQNPRHKITKRGQNVTFRCDPISEHNRLYWYRQTLGQGPEFLTYFQNEAQLEKSRLLSDRFSAERPKGSFSTLEIQRTEQGDSAMYLCASSLVLTSQDTDTQYFGPGTRLTVL.

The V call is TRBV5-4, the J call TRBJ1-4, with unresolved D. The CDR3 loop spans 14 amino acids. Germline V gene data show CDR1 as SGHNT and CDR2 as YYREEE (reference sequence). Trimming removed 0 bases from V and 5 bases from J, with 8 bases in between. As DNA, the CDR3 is TGTGCCAGCAGCTTGGACAGTGACAATGAAAAACTGTTTTTT. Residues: CASSLDSDNEKLFF. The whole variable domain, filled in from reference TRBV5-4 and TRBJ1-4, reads ETGVTQSPTHLIKTRGQQVTLRCSSQSGHNTVSWYQQALGQGPQFIFQYYREEENGRGNFPPRFSGLQFPNYSSELNVNALELDDSALYLCASSLDSDNEKLFFGSGTQLSVL.